This TCR beta chain is from a study of CD8 T cells in Susac syndrome. In the study overall: When blood was drawn, the patients with Susac syndrome were therapy-naive, on corticosteroids, or on intravenous immunoglobulin alone.

CDR3 size: 14 residues. With 5 bases removed from V and 4 bases from J, the gap between germline ends came to 14 bases. CDR1 and CDR2 from the germline V gene are LNHDA and SQIVND (reference sequence). The study, taken as a whole, reports: Susac-specific public clones were found in both the total CD8+ and the CD8+ TEMRA repertoires, with some 15 in the former and roughly 5 in the latter.

RNA, at about 0.45 to 1 ug, was reverse transcribed with random hexamers. An immunoSEQ multiplex PCR amplified TCR beta CDR3 over 54 Vbeta and 13 Jbeta. TCRdb processed the immunoSEQ multiplex PCR reads anew with MiXCR; each CDR3 protein has one entry. The sample lists about 100,000 distinct CDR3 sequences, about 95% occurring once. With regard to this clonotype: What it binds is not known.

V and J are TRBV19 and TRBJ1-2, with D unclear. Sequencing was performed on CD8+ T cells from PBMCs. The sequence was obtained from a human donor with Susac syndrome. CDR3 residues: CASSAQDGVYGYTF. CDR3 nucleotides: TGTGCCAGTAGTGCTCAGGATGGAGTCTATGGCTACACCTTC. The whole variable domain, filled in from reference TRBV19 and TRBJ1-2, reads DGGITQSPKYLFRKEGQNVTLSCEQNLNHDAMYWYRQDPGQGLRLIYYSQIVNDFQKGDIAEGYSVSREKKESFPLTVTSAQKNPTAFYLCASSAQDGVYGYTFGSGTRLTVV.